This T cell receptor beta chain was retrieved from a study of blood T cells in healthy people across ages. Study conclusions and caveats: Leaving the PBMCs unsorted stopped any conclusive comparison of naive versus antigen-experienced cells. Researchers judged that diversity estimates from one million T cells fell short of true values.

With a J-beta primer mix and a sample-barcoded 5' primer, a second PCR ran 7 to 11 cycles. Using its own MiXCR run on the 5' RACE reads, TCRdb lists one record per CDR3 protein. Of 850,000 to 1,300,000 distinct CDR3 sequences detected, 40% to 50% appear once; the ten largest clones hold approximately 20%. The V gene's germline CDR1 is SGHVS and CDR2 FNYEAQ. The CDR3 sequence is 17 residues long. V was pared by 1 base and J by 5 bases, with 8 bases of the junction left unmatched. This clonotype has only a few counts. What it recognizes is unknown. This TCR was sampled from a woman aged 55 to 70 in good health. V gene TRBV7-6 combines with J gene TRBJ2-3, with 11 positions matching TRBD1. Specimen: blood. CDR3 region: CASSLGTGGSSVDTQYF. CDR3 bases: TGTGCCAGCAGCTTAGGGACAGGGGGCTCGTCGGTAGATACGCAGTATTTT. The full variable domain, in which reference TRBV7-6 and TRBJ2-3 provide the parts outside the CDR3, is GAGVSQSPRYKVTKRGQDVALRCDPISGHVSLYWYRQALGQGPEFLTYFNYEAQQDKSGLPNDRFSAERPEGSISTLTIQRTEQRDSAMYRCASSLGTGGSSVDTQYFGPGTRLTVL.